This is a list of T cell receptor beta chains from one sample in a study of blood T cell repertoires in COVID-19. Libraries were prepared by immunoSEQ multiplex PCR; TCRdb keeps only in-frame clonotypes and omits some of them. Among fewer than 300,000 clones, 85% were seen once, and the ten largest hold around 2.3%. Sequencing input: PBMCs or T cells enriched from blood (not recorded which). These receptors were obtained from a woman in her forties or fifties who had recovered from COVID-19. CDR3s leave out the opening cysteine and the closing phenylalanine or tryptophan.

V: TRBV14; CDR3: ASKWQGRTGELF
V: TRBV18; CDR3: ASSPLDRGFGYT
V: TRBV24-1; CDR3: ATSVGGGLYNEQF
V: TRBV30; CDR3: AWRQDDYEQY
V: TRBV10-2; CDR3: ASSAGTGANVLT
V: TRBV4-3; CDR3: ASSLTAGGDTQY
V: TRBV28; CDR3: ASSLLAGGRNEQY
V: TRBV3-1/TRBV3-2; CDR3: ASSQERGQRVTDTQY
V: TRBV19; CDR3: ASSVPGQNPGNTIY
V: TRBV5-6; CDR3: ASSLSSGNYEQY
V: TRBV9; CDR3: ASSVAGFSHEKLF
V: TRBV4-2; CDR3: ASSQAGTVNTEAF
V: TRBV7-9; CDR3: ASSDGIYQGVINYGYT
V: TRBV7-2; CDR3: ASSLEFMVGGQF
V: TRBV28; CDR3: ASSSEGVIY
V: TRBV14; CDR3: ASRNGVYNEQF
V: TRBV5-6; CDR3: ASSPKGTGQETQY
V: TRBV27; CDR3: ASSRTGSGNTIY
V: TRBV18; CDR3: ASSPQGSNYGYT
V: TRBV27; CDR3: ASSVFGTLETQY
V: TRBV19; CDR3: ASSATGAQRYGYT
V: TRBV5-1; CDR3: ASRPSSTGELF
V: TRBV27; CDR3: ASSKILDRMRISEPQH
V: TRBV9; CDR3: ASSVHGTGVQETQY
V: TRBV30; CDR3: AWSVPPQNYEQY
V: TRBV9; CDR3: ASSLNPGQGKNEQY
V: TRBV18; CDR3: ASSPPGLRGTLF
V: TRBV19; CDR3: ASSIQLAGLGTQY
V: TRBV12-3/TRBV12-4; CDR3: ASSFSSETQY
V: TRBV6-6; CDR3: ASSTLGGGGTDTQY
V: TRBV6-1; CDR3: ASSERMGAYTEAF
V: TRBV5-4; CDR3: ASSTWTSGAYNEQF
V: TRBV7-8; CDR3: ASSPLGTGVEGYT
V: TRBV28; CDR3: ASSPLPNRVYGYT
V: TRBV9; CDR3: ASSARQGNSGNTIY
V: TRBV6-5; CDR3: ASSSSGPPYEQY
V: TRBV7-9; CDR3: ASSSVNTEAF
V: TRBV11-3; CDR3: ASSLDGGSSYNEQF
V: TRBV19; CDR3: ASSTLTGGRETQY
V: TRBV7-2; CDR3: ASSLVGGPIYNEQF
V: TRBV2; CDR3: ASSAAGQGVGEQF
V: TRBV5-1; CDR3: ASSSGASSGNTIY
V: TRBV5-1; CDR3: ASSLRGPSADTQY
V: TRBV5-8; CDR3: ASSRQGMDTEAF
V: TRBV30; CDR3: AWRIPGQGYGYT
V: TRBV15; CDR3: ATSWGQFGEKLF
V: TRBV11-1; CDR3: ASSLRRQGSYEQY
V: TRBV5-1; CDR3: ASSPQGGSNTGELF
V: TRBV18; CDR3: ASSSNDRAGANVLT
V: TRBV29-1; CDR3: SVGGTGMNTEAF
V: TRBV4-2; CDR3: ASSQVASSSGANVLT
V: TRBV10-1; CDR3: ASSESGRGWYGYT
V: TRBV6-5; CDR3: ASKGEPGELF
V: TRBV29-1; CDR3: SARTSGRSYEQY